A selection of T cell receptor beta chains follows, all from one sample in a study of blood T cell repertoires in COVID-19. Libraries were prepared by immunoSEQ multiplex PCR; TCRdb keeps only in-frame clonotypes and omits some of them. Of a few hundred thousand clones listed, 90% are singletons. The sequenced sample consisted of PBMCs or T cells enriched from blood (not recorded which). These receptors came from a man aged 25 to 45 who had been exposed to COVID-19. CDR3s include the opening cysteine and the closing phenylalanine or tryptophan. Each record gives: D gene, V gene, J gene, clone size, CDR3 DNA, CDR3 protein. The D gene is left open where the match is weak. Expanded clones are given a class, and other clones once, few, many or no size at all.

.	TRBV7-2	TRBJ2-2	.	TGTGCCAGCAGAGAGGGAAACACCGGGGAGCTGTTTTTT	CASREGNTGELFF
.	TRBV9	TRBJ1-1	.	TGTGCCAGCAGCCCCGGGACACGGCTGAACACTGAAGCTTTCTTT	CASSPGTRLNTEAFF
.	TRBV6-2/TRBV6-3	TRBJ1-5	.	TGTGCCAGCAGCCCCGCGGGGAAACAGCCCCAGCATTTT	CASSPAGKQPQHF
TRBD2	TRBV4-2	TRBJ2-5	.	TGTGCCAGCAGCAGGGGGTCCGTAGCGGGGGAACAAGAGACCCAGTACTTC	CASSRGSVAGEQETQYF
TRBD2	TRBV7-2	TRBJ2-5	.	TGTGCCAGCAGCATCGGACTAGCGGGGGAGAACCAAGAGACCCAGTACTTC	CASSIGLAGENQETQYF
.	TRBV5-6	TRBJ2-5	.	TGTGCCAGCAGGGGGGCAGGGTGGGAGACCCAGTACTTC	CASRGAGWETQYF
TRBD1	TRBV9	TRBJ2-7	.	TGTGCCAGCAGCCAACAGGGGTTACCCTACGAGCAGTACTTC	CASSQQGLPYEQYF
TRBD2	TRBV5-1	TRBJ2-5	.	TGCGCCAGCACCCGGGGGGGGGAAGAGACCCAGTACTTC	CASTRGGEETQYF
TRBD2	TRBV10-3	TRBJ2-3	.	TGTGCCACCGTCCCGGGACTAGCGGGGGCTCGAATTGGCACAGATACGCAGTATTTT	CATVPGLAGARIGTDTQYF
TRBD1	TRBV19	TRBJ1-5	.	TGTGCCAGTAGTATAGGACAGGGACGCAATCAGCCCCAGCATTTT	CASSIGQGRNQPQHF
.	TRBV6-1	TRBJ1-2	.	TGTGCCAGCAGTGAAGTCCAGGGGAACTATGGCTACACCTTC	CASSEVQGNYGYTF
TRBD1	TRBV7-2	TRBJ1-6	.	TGTGCCAGCAGCGCAGGGGGCGGTAATTCACCCCTCCACTTT	CASSAGGGNSPLHF
.	TRBV5-4	TRBJ1-6	few	TGTGCCAGCAGCTTACGTCTCGGACAGCTAAGTGTGACCTATAATTCACCCCTCCACTTT	CASSLRLGQLSVTYNSPLHF
.	TRBV19	TRBJ1-4	.	TGTGCCAGTAGGGGTTTGGGGACCAGGGGCGAAAAACTGTTTTTT	CASRGLGTRGEKLFF
.	TRBV5-1	TRBJ1-4	.	TGCGCCAGCAGCTTGGCCAGTGCAACTAATGAAAAACTGTTTTTT	CASSLASATNEKLFF
TRBD2	TRBV3-1/TRBV3-2	TRBJ2-3	.	TGTGCCAGCAGCTCTCCGACTAGCGGGGAAGATACGCAGTATTTT	CASSSPTSGEDTQYF
TRBD2	TRBV9	TRBJ2-2	.	TGTGCCAGCAGCCCAGGACTAGCGGAGGCCGGGGAGCTGTTTTTT	CASSPGLAEAGELFF
.	TRBV5-4	TRBJ1-4	.	TGTGCCAGCAGCGACAGGAATGAAAAACTGTTTTTT	CASSDRNEKLFF
TRBD2	TRBV5-1	TRBJ2-1	.	TGCGCCAGCAGCATACCTAGCGGATCTTACAATGAGCAGTTCTTC	CASSIPSGSYNEQFF
.	TRBV3-1/TRBV3-2	TRBJ2-5	.	TGTGCCAGCAGCCAAGTCATACATCCTTCAGAGACCCAGTACTTC	CASSQVIHPSETQYF
TRBD1	TRBV19	TRBJ2-1	.	TGTGCCAGTAGGGAGAGACAGGGTCTATCAGGGAATGAGCAGTTCTTC	CASRERQGLSGNEQFF
.	TRBV7-3	TRBJ2-1	.	TGTGCCAGCAGCGCAACTAGGAGCAATGAGCAGTTCTTC	CASSATRSNEQFF
TRBD1	TRBV24-1	TRBJ2-7	.	TGTGCCACCAGTGCTACAGGGGACGAGCAGTACTTC	CATSATGDEQYF
.	TRBV5-6	TRBJ1-1	.	TGTGCCAGCAGTCTGGGGGCATTCACTGAAGCTTTCTTT	CASSLGAFTEAFF
TRBD1	TRBV4-2	TRBJ2-7	once	TGTGCCAGCAGCCAAGATAGGGGGGCAGGACAGGGGGCCTACGAGCAGTACTTC	CASSQDRGAGQGAYEQYF
.	TRBV6-7	TRBJ1-6	.	TGTGCCAGCAGGAGCCCCCAGGGGAAAGGGCCCGATTATAATTCACCCCTCCACTTT	CASRSPQGKGPDYNSPLHF
TRBD1	TRBV7-6	TRBJ2-1	.	TGTGCCAGCAGCCAGGACAGGCTCAATGAGCAGTTCTTC	CASSQDRLNEQFF
.	TRBV27	TRBJ1-1	.	TGTGCCACCCGGGGGGACACTGAAGCTTTCTTT	CATRGDTEAFF
TRBD2	TRBV6-6	TRBJ2-5	.	TGTGCCAGCAGTCGACCGGGCAGCGGGGGCCAAGAGACCCAGTACTTC	CASSRPGSGGQETQYF
TRBD1	TRBV19	TRBJ2-2	.	TGTGCCAGTAGGGGACAGGTTTCAAACACCGGGGAGCTGTTTTTT	CASRGQVSNTGELFF
.	TRBV14	TRBJ1-1	.	TGTGCCAGCAGCCAATCACACGAAGCTTTCTTT	CASSQSHEAFF
TRBD1	TRBV2	TRBJ1-2	.	TGTGCCAGCAGTGAGGGACAGGGGTATGGCTACACCTTC	CASSEGQGYGYTF
.	TRBV5-1	TRBJ1-5	.	TGCGCCGGCTATGACAGTAATAGCAATCAGCCCCAGCATTTT	CAGYDSNSNQPQHF
.	TRBV27	TRBJ1-3	.	TGTGCCAGCAGTTCCCCCCCACAGGGCCCTGGAAACACCATATATTTT	CASSSPPQGPGNTIYF
.	TRBV13	TRBJ1-1	.	TGTGCCAGCAGCTTAGGCCCGTCAGGGAACACTGAAGCTTTCTTT	CASSLGPSGNTEAFF
TRBD1	TRBV5-1	TRBJ1-4	.	TGCGCCAGCAGCTTGAGACTAGGACAGGGCTTCATTAATGAAAAACTGTTTTTT	CASSLRLGQGFINEKLFF
TRBD2	TRBV2	TRBJ2-7	.	TGTGCCAGCAGTGAAGAGGGAGCGGGGACTACCTACGAGCAGTACTTC	CASSEEGAGTTYEQYF
.	TRBV7-9	TRBJ1-1	.	TGTGCCAGCAGCTTAAGGCTTACTGGTTTAACGGGGAGTCATGAAGCTTTCTTT	CASSLRLTGLTGSHEAFF
.	TRBV29-1	TRBJ2-1	.	TGCAGCCCGATGCTCATTTCGAGCTCCTACAATGAGCAGTTCTTC	CSPMLISSSYNEQFF
.	TRBV5-5	TRBJ1-2	.	TGTGCCAGCAGCTTGTTGGCTGCAGATCTCTATGGCTACACCTTC	CASSLLAADLYGYTF
.	TRBV6-6	TRBJ2-1	.	TGTGCCAGCAGTTACCATCTAACTGTCTATGAGCAGTTCTTC	CASSYHLTVYEQFF
.	TRBV7-2	TRBJ2-2	.	TGTGCCAGCAGCTTAGTTGGGCAGGGTGGCACCGGGGAGCTGTTTTTT	CASSLVGQGGTGELFF
.	TRBV19	TRBJ2-1	.	TGTGCCAGTAGTATGGAGCAGCGCGATGAGCAGTTCTTC	CASSMEQRDEQFF
.	TRBV3-1/TRBV3-2	TRBJ2-7	.	TGTGCCAGCAGCCAATGGTTTAGGGGCCAAGGGTTCGCCTACGAGCAGTACTTC	CASSQWFRGQGFAYEQYF
TRBD1	TRBV18	TRBJ1-2	.	TGTGCCAGCTCACCGGACAGGGGCAGGCCTAACTATGGCTACACCTTC	CASSPDRGRPNYGYTF
.	TRBV7-6	TRBJ2-7	.	TGTGCCAGCAGCTCCTCGACAGTACACTACGAGCAGTACTTC	CASSSSTVHYEQYF
.	TRBV7-9	TRBJ2-7	.	TGTGCCAGCAGCCCCTACTCCCGGGGATCGGAGTACGAGCAGTACTTC	CASSPYSRGSEYEQYF
TRBD2	TRBV6-1	TRBJ2-7	.	TGTGCCAGCAGTGAACCACAGCGGGGGTCCTACGAGCAGTACTTC	CASSEPQRGSYEQYF
TRBD2	TRBV6-5	TRBJ2-1	.	TGTGCCAGCAGTTACTCGACGGGGGGCTCCTACAATGAGCAGTTCTTC	CASSYSTGGSYNEQFF
.	TRBV27	TRBJ2-3	.	TGTGCCAGCAGTCCGTCGGGAGTCGTGGGGCAGTATTTT	CASSPSGVVGQYF
TRBD2	TRBV29-1	TRBJ2-3	.	TGCAGCGTTGCATCCGAGCGGGGGGGATCTAGCACAGATACGCAGTATTTT	CSVASERGGSSTDTQYF
.	TRBV4-3	TRBJ1-3	.	TGCGCCAGCAGCCCCAGGGTGAGGTCTGGAAACACCATATATTTT	CASSPRVRSGNTIYF
.	TRBV3-1/TRBV3-2	TRBJ2-2	.	TGTGCCAGCAGCCAAGGGACAGCCAACACCGGGGAGCTGTTTTTT	CASSQGTANTGELFF
.	TRBV4-3	TRBJ2-6	.	TGCGCCAGCAGTTTGGAGGGCCCTGGGGCCAACGTCCTGACTTTC	CASSLEGPGANVLTF
TRBD1	TRBV11-2	TRBJ2-5	once	TGTGCCAGCAGCTTAGACGGGACAGTTGAAGAGACCCAGTACTTC	CASSLDGTVEETQYF
.	TRBV5-4	TRBJ2-1	.	TGTGCCAGCAGCTTGGAACAGGGGACTTACTACAATGAGCAGTTCTTC	CASSLEQGTYYNEQFF
.	TRBV2	TRBJ2-7	once	TGTGCCTGTCTTAGCGGAAGCTCCTACGAGCAGTACTTC	CACLSGSSYEQYF
.	TRBV3-1/TRBV3-2	TRBJ1-1	.	TGTGCCAGCAGCCTCGACAGGACGGGCGAAGGGCCTGAAGCTTTCTTT	CASSLDRTGEGPEAFF
.	TRBV7-2	TRBJ1-3	.	TGTGCCAGCAGCTTAGGCGGGGGCTCTGGAAACACCATATATTTT	CASSLGGGSGNTIYF